This TCR beta chain is drawn from a study of shared clonotypes between healthy human individuals. Several immunoSEQ plates received, in even portions, the genomic DNA of each subset. Repertoires were generated with immunoSEQ multiplex PCR, while TCRdb's copy carries only in-frame clones and drops some. Among roughly 500,000 clones, over 60% were seen once, and the ten largest hold roughly 13%. All donors were healthy HIV-negative adults lacking recent acute infections or vaccinations. Germline V gene data show CDR1 as LNHDA and CDR2 as SQIVND (reference sequence). V lost 2 bases to trimming and J lost 2 bases, with 21 bases between them. The CDR3 sequence is 18 residues long.

The origin of this receptor is a woman in her forties in good health. Some clones in this sample may be carry-over from other donors' samples. This sequence joins TRBV19 and TRBJ2-5, with a tentative D call TRBD2 (6 bases). The sample consisted of PBMCs. The CDR3 sequence: CASSIRTTQSRAQETQYF. As DNA, the CDR3 is TGTGCCAGTAGTATACGGACTACGCAAAGCCGGGCACAAGAGACCCAGTACTTC.